This record concerns one T cell receptor beta chain sequence. V lost 6 bases and J 5 bases, leaving 14 bases between the germline ends. The CDR3 sequence is 14 residues long. CDR1 is MNHEY, CDR2 SVGAGI, per germline. This sample is part of a study of blood T cell repertoires in COVID-19. Study at large: There were acute and convalescent COVID-19 samples, and they came from the United States, Italy and Spain. Sample material is recorded as cDNA or gDNA derived from T cells, B-cell-depleted T cells, or PBMCs.

In the original processing: Amplified reference gene primers provided the basis for estimating nucleated cell counts. Sequencing used immunoSEQ multiplex PCR; TCRdb keeps in-frame clones, though not all of them. V and J calls plus clone size are reproduced from that table; the DNA served to infer D and trimming. Of over 150,000 clones listed, about 83% are singletons. The sequence derives from a woman older than 75 with acute or convalescent COVID-19. The sequenced sample was peripheral blood. The chain carries TRBV6-5 and TRBJ2-1, with a tentative D call TRBD2 (6 bases). The chain's CDR3 is CASRIWGLNNEQFF. The DNA for the CDR3 is TGTGCCAGCAGGATCTGGGGACTCAACAATGAGCAGTTCTTC.